These T cell receptor beta chains were read from a single sample in a study of cytomegalovirus exposure and HLA in healthy donors. TCRdb keeps only in-frame clones here, not all; method: immunoSEQ multiplex PCR. This table has approximately 140,000 clones, approximately 80% appearing once. Material: PBMCs. These receptors came from a boy aged 2 to 9 in good health and CMV-seronegative. Each CDR3 is given with its conserved first and last residue. Each record gives: V gene, CDR3 protein.

TRBV12-2,CASRLAHLSVSILYNEQFF
TRBV9,CASSATGGELFF
TRBV30,CAWSVFPGRNTEAFF
TRBV11-3,CASSLAGERTDTQYF
TRBV11-3,CASSLGQPTDTQYF
TRBV4-3,CASSQDLNQPQHF
TRBV18,CASSPNLVAGFSPDTQYF
TRBV10-3,CANSGQGNEQFF
TRBV9,CASTSSRETDTQYF
TRBV5-4,CASSPHSGRSFYNEQFF
TRBV4-1,CASSHGPGTEAFF
TRBV4-2,CASSQDRGSPGGAFF
TRBV30,CAWSGGLDGTGELFF
TRBV4-1,CASRALRGTEAFF
TRBV9,CASSVGQLAKNIQYF
TRBV4-1,CASSRTSGRVYNEQFF
TRBV19,CASSMGQGADEQFF
TRBV5-6,CASSLYGSSTDTQYF
TRBV5-8,CASSPSATNEKLFF
TRBV6-1,CAGGTGTGDEKLFF
TRBV9,CASSTQSSGVNTGELFF
TRBV10-3,CAIRGQGRNTEAFF
TRBV5-4,CASSLEFGRGLNTGELFF
TRBV6-1,CASSELAAGGRDEQFF
TRBV5-1,CASSLRTAYEQYF
TRBV5-6,CASSLAFPGQGNYGYTF
TRBV19,CASSITGVNTEAFF
TRBV5-5,CASSLVGTGFKETQYF
TRBV7-9,CASSLAGAPGGAFF
TRBV6-6,CASSYSPSGPQETQYF
TRBV10-3,CAISEGGVYGYTF
TRBV13,CASSSLKRGGLYEQYF
TRBV19,CASNLGASNQPQHF
TRBV27,CASSPLGTGGAYGYTF
TRBV7-9,CSSSLRPGWIRLTDTQYF
TRBV12-5,CASGLVGGHEQYF
TRBV6-6,CASSYKTSYSNQPQHF
TRBV27,CASRPTLSISGNTIYF
TRBV2,CASTVLNTEAFF
TRBV15,CATSRAPNTEAFF
TRBV6-1,CASSHPRGAWNEQYF